This entry concerns a single T cell receptor (beta chain). This specimen belongs to a study of blood T cell repertoires in COVID-19. Study background: T cells, B-cell-depleted T cells, or PBMCs provided the cDNA or gDNA that served as material.

CDR3 length: 17 residues. Germline V gives CDR1 SQVTM, CDR2 ANQGSEA. J was trimmed by 4 bases and V by 7 bases; bases with no gene match: 20. The data were produced by immunoSEQ multiplex PCR, yet TCRdb's version contains in-frame clones alone and is incomplete. The sample carries approximately 54,000 clones, around 87% recorded once. Sequencing input: peripheral blood. This TCR derives from a man in his forties or fifties with acute or convalescent COVID-19. The chain links TRBV29-1 to TRBJ2-7; 9 nucleotides align to TRBD2. This CDR3 is CSARVLVSGGTLYEQYF. As DNA, the CDR3 is TGCAGCGCCCGTGTTTTGGTGAGCGGGGGGACGCTGTACGAGCAGTACTTC.